The 7 T cell receptor delta chains given below trace back to one sample, sequenced in a study of gamma-delta T cells after stem cell transplantation (dated by TCRdb to the mid-2010s). Library preparation was by RT-PCR. TCRdb lists the instrument as Illumina MiSeq. For TCRdb, the public reads were processed anew by CATT, and duplicate DNA sequences were folded into one row. This sample has approximately 2,300 delta-chain clones in its table, and around 5.2% of those were observed once. The biggest ten clones account for about 30% of the sample. Sequencing was carried out using gamma-delta T cells. Source of these receptors: a human donor. It is not recorded whose cells these are; they may come from a transplant donor.

Written as DNA, the CDR3 is TGTGCCTGTGACACGGGTACTGGGGGACCCCTTGGTTCCTGGGACACCCGACAGATGTTTTTC. Its protein is CACDTGTGGPLGSWDTRQMFF. The V gene is TRDV2, the J gene TRDJ3; 9 bases fit TRDD3. This CDR3 has 21 amino acids. Germline CDR1 reads GEAIGNYY; CDR2 reads EKD. V dropped 1 base and J dropped 1; count of bases not matched to a gene: 13.

With regard to this clone: A far larger clone is off by one base, so a read error is likely. The same CDR3 arises from other DNA sequences in this sample as well. V usage is TRDV2 and J usage is TRDJ3, with D tentatively TRDD3 (5 bases). V shed 4 bases and J shed 0 bases, with 18 bases lying between them. The germline CDR1 and CDR2 sequences are GEAIGNYY and EKD. CDR3 length: 19 amino acids. The CDR3 region has the DNA TGTGCCTGTGATGACACCGGGGGGCCAAGCTCCTGGGACACCCGACAGATGTTTTTC. Translating it yields CACDDTGGPSSWDTRQMFF.

Notes on this clone: With a far larger clone one base away, a read error is the likely cause. The rearrangement joins TRDV2 to TRDJ1; 10 bases are a match to TRDD3. Germline lookup yields CDR1 GEAIGNYY and CDR2 EKD. The CDR3 spans 18 residues. The CDR3 protein is CACDTVGMGDTDTDKPIF. In DNA form, the CDR3 reads TGTGCCTGTGACACCGTTGGGATGGGGGATACCGACACCGATAAACCCATCTTT.

This clone was seen a few times. Compared with germline, one end of the junction differs, possibly owing to a read error. The chain links TRDV2 to TRDJ1; 10 bases agree with TRDD3. Germline CDR1 reads GEAIGNYY; CDR2 reads EKD. This CDR3 has 20 residues. The CDR3 loop is CACDTVNTGGLGPYTDTLIF. The CDR3 coding sequence is TGTGCCTGTGACACCGTAAACACTGGGGGATTGGGTCCTTACACCGATACACTCATCTTT.

Note on this clone: This likely came from a read error, as a far larger clone is one base away. This chain joins TRDV2 and TRDJ1, with D tentatively TRDD2 or TRDD3 (5 bases each). Germline V lookup: CDR1 GEAIGNYY, CDR2 EKD. This CDR3 contains 15 residues. The CDR3: CACDNVGEPTDNLIF. CDR3 DNA: TGTGCCTGTGACAATGTTGGGGAGCCTACCGATAACCTCATCTTT.

This clone was counted a few times. The protein held in TCRdb is that of a much larger clone and does not match this DNA's translation at residue 12, likely because of a read error; the protein shown is translated from the DNA. The chain links TRDV2 to TRDJ1, with D unresolved. In germline, CDR1 is GEAIGNYY, CDR2 EKD. This CDR3 has 16 amino acids. The CDR3 region has the DNA TGTGCCTGTGTTCCGGTTGGGCGTTCGGGCACCGGTAAACTCATCTTT. Translated: CACVPVGRSGTGKLIF.

In its sample, this clone was seen a few times. A much larger clone lies a single base off, so this may be a read error. The CDR3 reads CACDSLGATDKLIF. The CDR3 DNA reads TGTGCCTGTGACTCGCTGGGGGCTACCGATAAACTCATCTTT. The chain employs TRDV2 and TRDJ1; 7 bases fit TRDD3. The V gene's germline CDR1 is GEAIGNYY and CDR2 EKD. V gave up 3 bases and J gave up 2 bases; unmatched junction bases: 5. The CDR3 covers 14 residues.